This TCR beta chain came from a study of CD8 T cells in ankylosing spondylitis. A quantitative 5'-RACE method, one with molecular barcodes, was used to make TCR beta libraries. TCRdb re-called the 5' RACE reads through MiXCR, storing one row per CDR3 protein. The data show 700,000 to 1,000,000 distinct CDR3 sequences, roughly 10% seen once. The trim removed 5 bases at V and 7 bases at J, leaving 5 bases unmatched. CDR3 length: 13 residues. General study points: Disease-linked clones were found to be CD8+ and relatively rare in peripheral blood. What seemed typical of ankylosing spondylitis blood was a TCR beta motif built from several highly homologous variants. Earlier studies detected some motif variants in reactive arthritis synovial fluid and blood.

A few counts support this clonotype. What it binds is not known. The clonotype originates from a male donor with ankylosing spondylitis. The sequenced sample was blood, either unsorted or a sorted T cell fraction (not recorded which). The V and J genes are TRBV12-3 or TRBV12-4 and TRBJ1-5; 7 bases are shared with TRBD1. CDR3 in DNA: TGTGCCAGCAGTCCGACAGGGCCCCAGCCCCAGCATTTT. It codes for CASSPTGPQPQHF.